This TCR beta chain was documented in a study of blood T cell repertoires in COVID-19. Method: immunoSEQ multiplex PCR; TCRdb's copy keeps in-frame clones and lacks some. The repertoire includes about 75,000 clones, 88% of them detected once, and roughly a fifth sits in the top ten. The sequenced sample consisted of peripheral blood. The sequence came from a human donor in a cohort sampled during active COVID-19.

CDR3 nucleotide sequence: TGTGCCAGCAGTCTCACCGGGAGAGACAATGAGCAGTTCTTC. Translation: CASSLTGRDNEQFF. The chain carries TRBV7-3 and TRBJ2-1, with D perhaps matching TRBD2 (6 bases). With 6 bases removed from V and 5 bases from J, the gap between germline ends came to 14 bases. There are 14 residues in the CDR3. The V gene's germline CDR1 is SGHTA and CDR2 FQGTGA.